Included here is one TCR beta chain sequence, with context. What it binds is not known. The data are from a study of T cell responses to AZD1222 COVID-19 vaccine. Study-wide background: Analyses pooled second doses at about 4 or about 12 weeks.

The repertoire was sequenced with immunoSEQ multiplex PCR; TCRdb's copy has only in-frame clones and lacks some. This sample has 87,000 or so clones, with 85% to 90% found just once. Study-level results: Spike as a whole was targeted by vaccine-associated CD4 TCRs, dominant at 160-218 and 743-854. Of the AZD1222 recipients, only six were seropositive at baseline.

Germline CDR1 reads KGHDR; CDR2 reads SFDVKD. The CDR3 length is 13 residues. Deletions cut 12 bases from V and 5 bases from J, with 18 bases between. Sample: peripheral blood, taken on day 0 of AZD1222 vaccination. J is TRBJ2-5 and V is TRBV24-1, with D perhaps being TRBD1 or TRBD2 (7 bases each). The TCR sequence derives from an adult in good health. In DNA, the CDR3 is TGTGCCTCCGCAGGGGGGGTTGGGGAGACCCAGTACTTC. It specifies CASAGGVGETQYF.